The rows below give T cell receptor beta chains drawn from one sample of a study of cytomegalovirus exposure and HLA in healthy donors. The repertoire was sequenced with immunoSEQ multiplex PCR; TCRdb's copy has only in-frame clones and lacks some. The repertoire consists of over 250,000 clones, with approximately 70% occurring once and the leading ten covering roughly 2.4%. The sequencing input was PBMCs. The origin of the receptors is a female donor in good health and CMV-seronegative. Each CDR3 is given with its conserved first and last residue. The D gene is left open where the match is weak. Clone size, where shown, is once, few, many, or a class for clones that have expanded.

CASSLQGISSYEQYF,TGCGCCAGCAGCTTGCAGGGGATAAGCTCCTACGAGCAGTACTTC,NA,TRBV5-1,NA,TRBJ2-7
CASTLSGRSPYNEQFF,TGTGCCAGCACCCTTAGCGGGAGATCCCCCTACAATGAGCAGTTCTTC,few,TRBV5-4,TRBD2,TRBJ2-1
CAWSVLASGRQDTQYF,TGTGCCTGGAGTGTATTGGCTAGCGGGAGGCAAGATACGCAGTATTTT,NA,TRBV30,TRBD2,TRBJ2-3
CAISEGASGRHYNEQFF,TGTGCCATCAGTGAAGGGGCTAGCGGGAGACACTACAATGAGCAGTTCTTC,NA,TRBV10-3,TRBD2,TRBJ2-1
CASSDDRGTGELFF,TGTGCCAGCAGCGACGACAGGGGGACCGGGGAGCTGTTTTTT,NA,TRBV11-3,TRBD1,TRBJ2-2
CASSLESGGGSETQYF,TGCGCCAGCAGCTTGGAGTCAGGGGGCGGGTCAGAGACCCAGTACTTC,NA,TRBV5-1,TRBD1,TRBJ2-5
CASRIGQTYGYTF,TGTGCCAGCAGAATTGGACAGACCTATGGCTACACCTTC,few,TRBV5-4,NA,TRBJ1-2
CASSLKSGRGRETQYF,TGTGCCAGCAGCTTAAAGTCCGGGAGGGGCCGAGAGACCCAGTACTTC,NA,TRBV7-2,TRBD2,TRBJ2-5
CASSPGLGNEQFF,TGTGCCAGCAGCCCGGGACTTGGGAATGAGCAGTTCTTC,few,TRBV11-3,NA,TRBJ2-1
CASKGETLNTGELFF,TGTGCCAGCAAGGGGGAAACCCTGAACACCGGGGAGCTGTTTTTT,NA,TRBV5-8,NA,TRBJ2-2
CSVEPFLAGGGETQYF,TGCAGCGTTGAACCCTTTTTAGCGGGAGGGGGGGAGACCCAGTACTTC,NA,TRBV29-1,TRBD2,TRBJ2-5
CASSESAYEQYF,TGTGCCAGCAGTGAATCAGCCTACGAGCAGTACTTC,NA,TRBV25-1,NA,TRBJ2-7
CASRPGLAGGGEQYF,TGTGCCAGCAGGCCCGGATTAGCGGGAGGAGGAGAGCAGTACTTC,few,TRBV27,TRBD2,TRBJ2-5
CASSLYRGGQETQYF,TGCGCCAGCAGCTTATACAGGGGTGGGCAAGAGACCCAGTACTTC,NA,TRBV5-1,TRBD1,TRBJ2-5
CASRAQGTNYGYTF,TGTGCCAGCAGAGCACAGGGGACTAACTATGGCTACACCTTC,NA,TRBV28,TRBD1,TRBJ1-2
CSGERAGEQYF,TGCAGTGGCGAGAGGGCTGGGGAGCAGTACTTC,NA,TRBV20-1,NA,TRBJ2-7